This T cell receptor (beta chain) was captured by sequencing in a study of cytomegalovirus exposure and HLA in healthy donors. Study findings and constraints: A few CMV-associated chains proved CMV antigen-specific in vitro. Apart from CMV serostatus, no immune exposure information was available. There was a cluster of highly shared sequence variants that was likely a sequencing artifact.

The CDR3 is 15 amino acids. Trimming stripped 0 bases from V and 5 bases from J, with 13 bases between. From germline, CDR1 is SGHVS and CDR2 FQNEAQ. In the case of this clone: Its antigen is undetermined.

The PCR made use of 60 Vbeta and 13 Jbeta primers. Libraries were prepared by immunoSEQ multiplex PCR; TCRdb keeps only in-frame clonotypes and omits some of them. The table includes over 60,000 clones, 60% to 85% detected once. This sequence joins TRBV7-8 and TRBJ1-1, with D perhaps matching TRBD1 (6 bases). The sample comprised PBMCs. The receptor's source is a man aged 70 or older in good health and CMV-seronegative. For the CDR3, the DNA is TGTGCCAGCAGCTTAGCCCGGGCAGGGGAAACTGAAGCTTTCTTT. This gives the protein CASSLARAGETEAFF. The full variable domain, with the rest looked up from reference TRBV7-8 and TRBJ1-1, is GAGVSQSPRYKVAKRGQDVALRCDPISGHVSLFWYQQALGQGPEFLTYFQNEAQLDKSGLPSDRFFAERPEGSVSTLKIQRTQQEDSAVYLCASSLARAGETEAFFGQGTRLTVV.